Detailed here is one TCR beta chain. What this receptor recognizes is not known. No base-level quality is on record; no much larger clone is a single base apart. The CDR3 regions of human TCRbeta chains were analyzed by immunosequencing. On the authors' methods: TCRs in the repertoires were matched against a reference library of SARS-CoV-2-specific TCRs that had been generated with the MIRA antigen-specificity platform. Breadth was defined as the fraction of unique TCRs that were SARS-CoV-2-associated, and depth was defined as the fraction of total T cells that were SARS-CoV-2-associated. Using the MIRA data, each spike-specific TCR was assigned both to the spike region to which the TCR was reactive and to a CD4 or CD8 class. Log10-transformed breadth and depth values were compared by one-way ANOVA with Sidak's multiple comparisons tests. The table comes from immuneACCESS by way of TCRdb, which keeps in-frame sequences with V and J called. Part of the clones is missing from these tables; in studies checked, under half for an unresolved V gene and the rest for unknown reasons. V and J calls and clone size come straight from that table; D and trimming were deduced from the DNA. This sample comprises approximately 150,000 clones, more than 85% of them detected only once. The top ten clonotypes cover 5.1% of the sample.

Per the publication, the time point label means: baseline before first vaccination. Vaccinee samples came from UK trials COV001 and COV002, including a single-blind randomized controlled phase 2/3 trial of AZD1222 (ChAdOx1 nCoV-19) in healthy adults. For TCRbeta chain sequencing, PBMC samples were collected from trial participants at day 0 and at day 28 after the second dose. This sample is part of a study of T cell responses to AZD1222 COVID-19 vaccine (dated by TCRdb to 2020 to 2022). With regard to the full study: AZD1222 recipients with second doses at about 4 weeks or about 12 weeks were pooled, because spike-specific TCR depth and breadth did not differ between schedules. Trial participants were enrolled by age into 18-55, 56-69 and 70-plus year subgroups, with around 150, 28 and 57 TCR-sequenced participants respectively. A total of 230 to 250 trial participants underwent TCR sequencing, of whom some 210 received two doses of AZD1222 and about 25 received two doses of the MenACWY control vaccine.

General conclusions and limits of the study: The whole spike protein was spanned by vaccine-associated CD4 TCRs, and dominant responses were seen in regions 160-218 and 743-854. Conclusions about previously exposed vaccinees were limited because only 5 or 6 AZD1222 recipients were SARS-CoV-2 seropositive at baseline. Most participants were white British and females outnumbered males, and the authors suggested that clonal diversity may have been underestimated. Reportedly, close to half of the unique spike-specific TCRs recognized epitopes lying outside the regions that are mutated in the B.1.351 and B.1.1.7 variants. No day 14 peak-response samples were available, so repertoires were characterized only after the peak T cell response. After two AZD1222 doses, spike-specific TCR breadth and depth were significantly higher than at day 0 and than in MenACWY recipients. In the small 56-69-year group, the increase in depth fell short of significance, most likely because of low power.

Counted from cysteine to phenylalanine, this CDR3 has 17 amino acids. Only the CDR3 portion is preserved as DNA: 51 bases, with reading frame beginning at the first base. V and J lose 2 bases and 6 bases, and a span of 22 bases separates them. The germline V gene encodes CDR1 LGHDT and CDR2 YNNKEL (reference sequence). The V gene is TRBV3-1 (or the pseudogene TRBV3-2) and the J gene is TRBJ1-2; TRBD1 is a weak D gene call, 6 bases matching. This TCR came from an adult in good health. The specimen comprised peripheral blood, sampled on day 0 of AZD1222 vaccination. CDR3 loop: CASSQPPGSRNRDGYTF. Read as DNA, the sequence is TGTGCCAGCAGCCAACCACCGGGGTCTCGGAACAGGGATGGCTACACCTTC.